The 22 T cell receptor beta chains given below trace back to one sample, sequenced in a study of T cell repertoires in cytomegalovirus infection. These receptors have no identified antigens. TCRdb recomputed calls from the reads with MiXCR, one row per CDR3 protein. The table has some 800,000 distinct CDR3 sequences, under 35% seen once. This sample comprised cultured CD8+ T cells from PBMCs, obtained from culture after CMV antigen stimulation. The receptors were gathered from a human donor in good health (CMV status not recorded). Some clones in this sample may be carry-over from other donors' samples.

This chain joins TRBV12-3 or TRBV12-4 and TRBJ2-2; no clear D gene. The CDR3 runs to 13 residues. V lost 6 bases and J lost 6, with 11 bases in between. In DNA form, the CDR3 reads TGTGCCAGCAGCCGAAACTCGGCCGGGGAGCTGTTTTTT. Protein sequence: CASSRNSAGELFF.

V and J are TRBV20-1 and TRBJ2-5; weak D call: TRBD2 (7 bases). Germline V CDR1 and CDR2: DFQATT, SNEGSKA (reference sequence). V shed 6 bases and J shed 3 bases, with 17 bases lying between them. CDR3 length: 14 residues. CDR3: CSAGGGPGEETQYF. In DNA, the CDR3 is TGCAGTGCGGGGGGGGGGCCAGGGGAAGAGACCCAGTACTTC.

As concerns this clonotype: At one end, the junction sequence differs from germline, possibly due to a read error. The chain uses TRBV9 and TRBJ2-3, with no clear D. CDR1 and CDR2 (germline): SGDLS, YYNGEE. The CDR3 runs 14 residues. CDR3 DNA sequence: TGTGCCAGCAGCGTAGGCACATTCACAGATACACAGTATTTT. As protein: CASSVGTFTDTQYF.

The chain employs TRBV27 and TRBJ2-5; 8 bases align to TRBD1. Trimming removed 8 bases from V and 0 bases from J; junction bases left unmatched: 5. From germline, CDR1 is MNHEY and CDR2 SMNVEV (reference sequence). CDR3 length equals 14 residues. CDR3 region: CASARQGNQETQYF. The CDR3 nucleotides read TGTGCCAGCGCCCGACAGGGGAACCAAGAGACCCAGTACTTC.

The V and J genes are TRBV11-1 and TRBJ2-1; TRBD1 might be the D (5 bases). The CDR3 has 14 amino acids. The germline V gene has CDR1 SGHAT and CDR2 FQDESV (reference sequence). V was cut by 5 bases and J by 8 bases, with 16 bases left in between. The CDR3 DNA reads as TGTGCCAGCAGCCCATCCCGTCTAGGGGATGAGCAGTTCTTC. Translating gives CASSPSRLGDEQFF.

The chain uses TRBV7-6 and TRBJ2-1; maybe TRBD1 (5 bases). The CDR3 covers 12 residues. The V and J ends lost 4 bases and 10 bases respectively, with 11 bases between them. The germline V gene has CDR1 SGHVS and CDR2 FNYEAQ. The CDR3 loop reads CASSSPGQEQFF. In nucleotides, the CDR3 is TGTGCCAGCAGCTCCCCAGGGCAGGAGCAGTTCTTC.

The genes are TRBV10-3 and TRBJ2-7; 11 bases are shared with TRBD2. CDR3 length: 14 residues. CDR1 is ENHRY, CDR2 SYGVKD, per germline. The V and J ends lost 3 bases and 5 bases, in that order; junction bases with no gene match: 3. The DNA for the CDR3 is TGTGCCATCAGTGATCCGACTAGCGGGGACGAGCAGTACGTC. Protein sequence: CAISDPTSGDEQYV.

Worth noting for this clonotype: Sequence at one end of the junction differs from germline and may be a read error. In DNA, the CDR3 is TGTGCCACCAGTGATTTAAGTCGGATGAGGGACACCTGTTTT. Translated: CATSDLSRMRDTCF. The chain uses TRBV24-1 and TRBJ2-2; the D gene is possibly TRBD1 (6 bases). Germline loops: CDR1 KGHDR, CDR2 SFDVKD. This CDR3 contains 14 residues.

This chain joins TRBV12-3 or TRBV12-4 and TRBJ2-3, with D possibly being TRBD2 (6 bases). V lost 8 bases and J 0 bases, leaving 18 bases between the germline ends. There are 16 residues in the CDR3. CDR3 region: CASDPGGLYSTDTQYF. CDR3 bases: TGTGCCAGCGATCCCGGGGGATTATATAGCACAGATACGCAGTATTTT.

This clonotype was detected only a few times. V is TRBV28 and J is TRBJ2-7, with D possibly being TRBD2 (5 bases). From germline, CDR1 is MDHEN and CDR2 SYDVKM. The CDR3 length is 13 residues. Trimming took off 4 bases at V and 4 bases at J, with 11 bases between the two ends. CDR3 sequence (DNA): TGTGCCAGCAGTTCAGAGACTAATTACGAGCAGTACGTC. Its translation: CASSSETNYEQYV.

The chain carries TRBV12-3 or TRBV12-4 and TRBJ2-7; 11 nucleotides line up with TRBD1. The length of the CDR3 is 15 residues. With 6 bases clipped from V and 6 bases from J, the junction kept 10 bases outside the gene matches. This CDR3 reads CASSLGDRGISEQYV. For the CDR3, the DNA is TGTGCCAGCAGCCTGGGGGACAGGGGGATATCCGAGCAGTACGTC.

This clonotype was seen at least ten times. This chain uses TRBV20-1 with TRBJ1-6; unclear D gene. V shed 2 bases and J shed 4 bases, with 15 bases lying between them. Germline V gene data show CDR1 as DFQATT and CDR2 as SNEGSKA (reference sequence). The CDR3 has 16 amino acids. The CDR3 DNA follows: TGCAGTGCTAGACGCCGGGTGGGTCGTTATAATTCACCCCTCCACTTT. It yields the protein CSARRRVGRYNSPLHF.

This clonotype was seen a handful of times. The chain recombines TRBV7-9 with TRBJ2-1; a possible D gene is TRBD1 (6 bases). The V gene's germline CDR1 is SEHNR and CDR2 FQNEAQ (reference sequence). There are 16 residues in the CDR3. With 5 bases removed from V and 2 bases from J, the gap between germline ends came to 16 bases. CDR3 in DNA: TGTGCCAGCAGCCAGGACAGCGGCCTTACCTACAATGAGCAGTTCTTC. It codes for CASSQDSGLTYNEQFF.

The J gene is TRBJ2-1, the V gene TRBV11-2; D might be TRBD1 or TRBD2, each matching 5 bases. CDR3 length equals 15 residues. V lost 7 bases, J lost 0 bases, and 13 bases lay in between. Germline V gene lookup returns CDR1 SGHAT and CDR2 FQNNGV. The CDR3 loop is CASNEGPSSYNEQFF. CDR3 DNA sequence: TGTGCCAGCAACGAGGGACCGTCCTCCTACAATGAGCAGTTCTTC.

The V call is TRBV11-2, the J call TRBJ2-3; maybe TRBD1 (6 bases). The ends were cut back, 5 bases at V and 6 bases at J, with 18 bases in the middle. The CDR3 runs 15 residues. Germline CDR1 SGHAT, CDR2 FQNNGV. The CDR3 sequence is CASSPAAGGADTQYF. The DNA for the CDR3 is TGTGCCAGCAGCCCCGCTGCTGGGGGCGCGGATACGCAGTATTTT.

Ten or more counts support this clonotype. This chain joins TRBV7-6 and TRBJ2-7; 7 bases are shared with TRBD1. Per germline, CDR1 SGHVS and CDR2 FNYEAQ. The J segment lost 0 bases and the V segment lost 4 bases, leaving 3 bases of the junction unmatched. CDR3 size: 14 residues. This chain's CDR3 is CASSSGTVSYEQYF. The CDR3 nucleotides are TGTGCCAGCAGCTCCGGGACAGTCTCCTACGAGCAGTACTTC.

The chain carries TRBV19 and TRBJ1-1; perhaps TRBD1 as D (5 bases). V lost 5 bases and J 1 base, leaving 11 bases between the germline ends. This CDR3 is built from 14 residues. CDR1 and CDR2 (germline): LNHDA, SQIVND (reference sequence). This chain's CDR3 is CASSWGVPNTEAFF. The CDR3 coding sequence is TGTGCCAGTAGTTGGGGGGTGCCGAACACTGAAGCTTTCTTT.

Only a few counts were recorded for this clonotype. This chain links TRBV7-6 with TRBJ2-1, with D maybe TRBD1 (6 bases). This CDR3 has 15 residues. Germline values: CDR1 SGHVS, CDR2 FNYEAQ. Trimming cost V 3 bases and J 0 bases, with 9 bases left between them. The CDR3 reads CASSFGQHSYNEQFF. DNA of the CDR3: TGTGCCAGCAGCTTTGGACAGCACTCCTACAATGAGCAGTTCTTC.

This clonotype was recorded many times. The rearrangement joins TRBV7-6 to TRBJ2-5, with a tentative D call TRBD1 (6 bases). The CDR3 covers 15 residues. V was trimmed by 1 base and J by 4 bases, leaving 13 bases between them. Germline V gene lookup returns CDR1 SGHVS and CDR2 FNYEAQ. The CDR3 coding sequence is TGTGCCAGCAGCTTAGAAGAGGGGGACGGAGAGACCCAGTACTTC. Its translation: CASSLEEGDGETQYF.

This clonotype was seen at least ten times. The chain couples TRBV7-4 to TRBJ1-5; D gene ambiguous. The CDR3 is 17 residues long. Germline V gene sequence: CDR1 SGHVT, CDR2 SQSDAQ. The V end lost 4 bases, the J end lost 1 base, and 17 bases lay between the germline ends. The CDR3 DNA reads TGTGCCAGCAGCTCCAAGTGGTTGGGATGGAGCAATCAGCCCCAGCATTTT. This codes for CASSSKWLGWSNQPQHF.

The rearrangement joins TRBV7-9 to TRBJ2-1; 9 bases are shared with TRBD1. Germline CDR1 reads SEHNR; CDR2 reads FQNEAQ (reference sequence). The V segment lost 4 bases and the J segment 0 bases; nucleotides outside the gene matches: 7. The CDR3 extends over 17 amino acids. CDR3 coding DNA: TGTGCCAGCAGCTCACCCCGGGACAGGGTCTCCTACAATGAGCAGTTCTTC. Translating it yields CASSSPRDRVSYNEQFF.

This clonotype was detected a few times. This sequence joins TRBV7-3 and TRBJ2-1; D not resolved. V was trimmed by 2 bases and J by 2 bases, leaving 10 bases between them. The CDR3 length is 15 residues. CDR1 and CDR2 (germline): SGHTA, FQGTGA. The CDR3 DNA reads as TGTGCCAGCAGCTTAGGCGAACTGACCTACAATGAGCAGTTCTTC. Its translation is CASSLGELTYNEQFF.